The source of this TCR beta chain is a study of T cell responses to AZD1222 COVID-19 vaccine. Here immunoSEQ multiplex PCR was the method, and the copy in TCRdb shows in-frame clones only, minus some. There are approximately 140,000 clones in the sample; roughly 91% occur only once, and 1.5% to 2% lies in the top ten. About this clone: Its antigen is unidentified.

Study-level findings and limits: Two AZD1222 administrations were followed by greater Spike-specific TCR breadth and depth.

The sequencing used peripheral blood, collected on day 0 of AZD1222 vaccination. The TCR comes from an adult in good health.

For the CDR3, the DNA is TGTGCCAGTAGTCCCGACTTCTATGGCTACACCTTC. It specifies CASSPDFYGYTF. The chain combines TRBV19 with TRBJ1-2; D remains unclear. Germline assignment: CDR1 LNHDA and CDR2 SQIVND (reference sequence). Trimming took 5 bases from V and 4 from J, leaving 8 bases between them. The CDR3 has 12 residues.